These 15 T cell receptor beta chains were all obtained from the same sample, sequenced in a study of T cell repertoires in cytomegalovirus infection. TCRdb reanalysed the reads using MiXCR and keeps one entry per CDR3 protein. The data show roughly 720,000 distinct CDR3 sequences, about a third seen once. The specimen sequenced was PBMCs. Every receptor here comes from a human donor in good health (CMV status not recorded). Some clones in this sample may be carry-over from other donors' samples.

This chain uses TRBV28 with TRBJ1-1; perhaps TRBD1 as D (6 bases). Germline CDR1 reads MDHEN; CDR2 reads SYDVKM. This CDR3 contains 14 residues. Trimming stripped 3 bases from V and 11 bases from J, with 19 bases between. The CDR3 region is CASSLDSNNRRAFF. The DNA for the CDR3 is TGTGCCAGCAGTTTGGACAGCAACAACCGACGGGCTTTCTTT.

J is TRBJ1-1 and V is TRBV19; 7 nucleotides line up with TRBD1. CDR1 is LNHDA, CDR2 SQIVND, per germline (reference sequence). This CDR3 comprises 14 residues. Trimming at V came to 6 bases and at J to 1 base, leaving 5 bases not matched to a gene. The CDR3 region is CASRPGDRNTEAFF. The CDR3 coding sequence is TGTGCCAGTAGACCAGGGGACAGGAACACTGAAGCTTTCTTT. Together with reference TRBV19 and TRBJ1-1, the CDR3 gives the full variable domain: DGGITQSPKYLFRKEGQNVTLSCEQNLNHDAMYWYRQDPGQGLRLIYYSQIVNDFQKGDIAEGYSVSREKKESFPLTVTSAQKNPTAFYLCASRPGDRNTEAFFGQGTRLTVV.

This clonotype has only a few counts. This chain uses TRBV12-3 or TRBV12-4 with TRBJ1-4; D gene ambiguous. V was cut by 5 bases and J by 3 bases, with 16 bases left in between. This CDR3 has 16 residues. The CDR3 coding sequence is TGTGCCAGCAGTCATCCAGCGGGTATGGCTAATGAAAAACTGTTTTTT. Encoded protein: CASSHPAGMANEKLFF.

This chain uses TRBV30 with TRBJ1-3; a weak D match, TRBD1 (5 bases). CDR1 is GTSNPN and CDR2 is SVGIG in the germline V gene (reference sequence). Trimming pared 7 bases from V and 0 bases from J, leaving 16 bases between. The CDR3 is made up of 15 amino acids. CDR3 coding DNA: TGTGCCTCGTATAGGGACTCGAGCTCTGGAAACACCATATATTTT. Translated: CASYRDSSSGNTIYF.

The CDR3: CSVSPRGLAGYEQYF. As DNA, the CDR3 is TGCAGCGTTTCCCCTCGAGGACTAGCGGGTTACGAGCAGTACTTC. The V and J genes are TRBV29-1 and TRBJ2-7; 11 bases align to TRBD2. The CDR3 runs 15 residues. Trimming took 5 bases from V and 4 from J; bases not matched to a gene: 10. CDR1 is SQVTM, CDR2 ANQGSEA, per germline.

This clonotype has ten or more counts. The chain recombines TRBV5-1 with TRBJ1-3; the D is unclear. V was shortened by 4 bases and J by 2 bases, with 7 bases between the two germline ends. The germline gives CDR1 SGHRS, CDR2 YFSETQ. The length of the CDR3 is 13 residues. The CDR3 coding sequence is TGCGCCAGCAGCCCCACCACTGGAAACACCATATATTTT. Residues: CASSPTTGNTIYF.

J is TRBJ1-2 and V is TRBV19, with D hard to call. V lost 6 bases, J lost 8 bases, and 16 bases lay in between. Germline V gene data show CDR1 as LNHDA and CDR2 as SQIVND (reference sequence). The CDR3 contains 13 residues. As DNA, the CDR3 is TGTGCCAGTAGGGTGGACTTGGCGGTGGGCTACACCTTC. This gives the protein CASRVDLAVGYTF.

The chain combines TRBV6-1 with TRBJ2-3, with D possibly matching TRBD2 (6 bases). Germline assignment: CDR1 MNHNS and CDR2 SASEGT. The CDR3 spans 17 residues. V was clipped by 6 bases and J by 8 bases, with 27 bases between them. The CDR3 bases are TGTGCCAGCAGCTACCTCACTGATCCACCCGACGGGGGTACGCAGTATTTT. Protein: CASSYLTDPPDGGTQYF.

V is TRBV25-1 and J is TRBJ1-2; D remains ambiguous. CDR1 and CDR2 (germline): MGHDK, SYGVNS. The length of the CDR3 is 12 residues. V shed 4 bases and J shed 5 bases, with 8 bases lying between them. CDR3 nucleotide sequence: TGTGCCAGCAGTGCGACGGCGTATGGCTACACCTTC. This gives the protein CASSATAYGYTF.

V usage is TRBV4-1 and J usage is TRBJ2-1; TRBD2 aligns across 7 bases. The trim removed 3 bases at V and 7 bases at J, leaving 9 bases unmatched. Germline CDR1 reads MGHRA; CDR2 reads YSYEKL. This CDR3 is 15 amino acids long. This chain's CDR3 is CASSQGEGRVNEQFF. As DNA, the CDR3 is TGCGCCAGCAGCCAGGGGGAGGGCCGGGTGAATGAGCAGTTCTTC.

V and J are TRBV6-5 and TRBJ2-5; D gene unclear. Trimming stripped 0 bases from V and 1 base from J, with 6 bases between. The CDR3 runs to 14 residues. Germline V CDR1 and CDR2: MNHEY, SVGAGI. The CDR3 sequence: CASSYSTAQETQYF. The DNA for the CDR3 is TGTGCCAGCAGTTACTCCACGGCCCAAGAGACCCAGTACTTC.

This chain connects TRBV7-9 to TRBJ2-7, with 7 bases fitting TRBD1. Germline CDR1 reads SEHNR; CDR2 reads FQNEAQ (reference sequence). The ends lost 6 bases at V and 6 bases at J; junction bases unmatched: 11. There are 14 residues in the CDR3. This chain's CDR3 is CASSFGQAEREQYF. Written as DNA, the CDR3 is TGTGCCAGCAGTTTCGGACAGGCGGAACGCGAGCAGTACTTC.

This chain's CDR3 is CASSLETGVEKLFF. The CDR3 nucleotides read TGTGCCAGCAGTTTAGAGACAGGGGTGGAAAAACTGTTTTTT. The chain couples TRBV28 to TRBJ1-4; TRBD1 agrees at 8 bases. The germline CDR1 and CDR2 sequences are MDHEN and SYDVKM. Trimming at V came to 2 bases and at J to 8 bases, leaving 4 bases not matched to a gene. The CDR3 spans 14 residues.

The chain joins TRBV24-1 to TRBJ2-2; TRBD2 matches at 14 bases. Unmatched junction bases numbered 6, after V lost 1 base and J lost 3 bases. There are 19 residues in the CDR3. Looked up from germline, CDR1 is KGHDR and CDR2 is SFDVKD. The CDR3 protein is CATSDFGTSGSLDTGELFF. The CDR3 nucleotides are TGTGCCACCAGTGATTTTGGGACTAGCGGGAGTTTGGACACCGGGGAGCTGTTTTTT.

This clonotype showed up just once. This chain joins TRBV13 and TRBJ2-7; possible D gene TRBD1, 6 bases. Germline values: CDR1 PRHDT, CDR2 FYEKMQ (reference sequence). CDR3 size: 15 residues. V gave up 1 base and J gave up 6 bases, with 16 bases separating them. CDR3 bases: TGTGCCAGCAGCTTAGAAGGGGGTGCGAGGGGCGAGCAGTACTTC. It yields the protein CASSLEGGARGEQYF.